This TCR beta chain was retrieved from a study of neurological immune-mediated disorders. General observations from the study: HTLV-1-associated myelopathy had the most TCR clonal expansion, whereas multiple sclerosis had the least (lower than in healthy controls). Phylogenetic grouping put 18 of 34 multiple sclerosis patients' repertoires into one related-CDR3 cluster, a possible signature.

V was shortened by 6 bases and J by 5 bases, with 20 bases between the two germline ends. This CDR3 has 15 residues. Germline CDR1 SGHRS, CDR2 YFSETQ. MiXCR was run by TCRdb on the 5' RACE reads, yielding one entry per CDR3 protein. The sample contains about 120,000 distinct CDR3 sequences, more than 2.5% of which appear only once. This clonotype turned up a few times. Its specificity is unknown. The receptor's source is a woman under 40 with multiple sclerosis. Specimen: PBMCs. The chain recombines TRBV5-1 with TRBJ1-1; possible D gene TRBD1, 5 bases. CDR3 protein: CASMQGGRSRTEAFF. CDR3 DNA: TGCGCCAGCATGCAGGGCGGGAGATCGAGGACTGAAGCTTTCTTT.